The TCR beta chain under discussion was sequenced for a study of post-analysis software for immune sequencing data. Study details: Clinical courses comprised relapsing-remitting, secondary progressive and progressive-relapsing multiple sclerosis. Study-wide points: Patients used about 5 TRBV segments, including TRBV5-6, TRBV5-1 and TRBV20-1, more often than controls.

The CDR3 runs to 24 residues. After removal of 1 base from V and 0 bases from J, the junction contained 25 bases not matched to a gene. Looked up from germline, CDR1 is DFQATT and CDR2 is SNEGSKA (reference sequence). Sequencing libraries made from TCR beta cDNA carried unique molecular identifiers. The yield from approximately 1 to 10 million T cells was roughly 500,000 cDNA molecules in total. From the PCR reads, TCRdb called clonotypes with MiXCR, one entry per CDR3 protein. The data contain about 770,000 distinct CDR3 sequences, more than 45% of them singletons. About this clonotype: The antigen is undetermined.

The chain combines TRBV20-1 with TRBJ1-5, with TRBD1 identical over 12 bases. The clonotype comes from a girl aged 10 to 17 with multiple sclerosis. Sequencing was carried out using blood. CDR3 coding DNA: TGCAGTGCTAGAGCCCAGCTCCCCTGGCGGGACAGGGGGCCGAAGAACTATAGCAATCAGCCCCAGCATTTT. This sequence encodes CSARAQLPWRDRGPKNYSNQPQHF.